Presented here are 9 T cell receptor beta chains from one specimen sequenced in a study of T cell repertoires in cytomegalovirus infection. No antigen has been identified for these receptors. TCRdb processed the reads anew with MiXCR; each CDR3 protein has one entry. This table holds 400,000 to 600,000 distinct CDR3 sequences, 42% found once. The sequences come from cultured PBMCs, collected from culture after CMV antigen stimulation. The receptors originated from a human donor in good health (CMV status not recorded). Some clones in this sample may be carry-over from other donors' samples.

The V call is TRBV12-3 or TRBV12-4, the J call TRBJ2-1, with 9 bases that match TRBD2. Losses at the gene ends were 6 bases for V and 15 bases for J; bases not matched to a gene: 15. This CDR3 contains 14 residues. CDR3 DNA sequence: TGTGCCAGCAGCCTAGCGACTAGCGGATTACGGGGGTTCTTC. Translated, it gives CASSLATSGLRGFF.

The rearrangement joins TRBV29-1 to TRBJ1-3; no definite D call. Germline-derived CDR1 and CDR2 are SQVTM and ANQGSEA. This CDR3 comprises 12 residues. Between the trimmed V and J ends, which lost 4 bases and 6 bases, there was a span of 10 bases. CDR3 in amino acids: CSVGSDSNTIYF. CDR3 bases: TGCAGCGTTGGGAGTGATTCAAACACCATATATTTT.

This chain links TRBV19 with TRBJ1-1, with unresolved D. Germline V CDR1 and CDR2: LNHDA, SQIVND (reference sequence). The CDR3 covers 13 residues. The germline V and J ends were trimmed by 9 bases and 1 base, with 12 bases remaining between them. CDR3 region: CASTEGSNTEAFF. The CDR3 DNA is TGTGCCAGCACCGAGGGTTCGAACACTGAAGCTTTCTTT.

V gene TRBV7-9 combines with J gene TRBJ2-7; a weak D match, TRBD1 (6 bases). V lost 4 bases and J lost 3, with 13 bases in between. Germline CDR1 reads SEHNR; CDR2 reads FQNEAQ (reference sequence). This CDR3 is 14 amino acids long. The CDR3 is CASSSSGVIYEQYF. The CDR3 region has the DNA TGTGCCAGCAGCTCCTCAGGGGTAATCTACGAGCAGTACTTC.

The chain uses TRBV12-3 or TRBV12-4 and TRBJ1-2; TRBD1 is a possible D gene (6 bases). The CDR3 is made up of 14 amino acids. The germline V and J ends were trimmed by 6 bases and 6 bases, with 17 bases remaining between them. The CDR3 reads CASRPGGGGNGYTF. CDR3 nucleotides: TGTGCCAGCAGGCCGGGGGGCGGAGGGAATGGCTACACCTTC.

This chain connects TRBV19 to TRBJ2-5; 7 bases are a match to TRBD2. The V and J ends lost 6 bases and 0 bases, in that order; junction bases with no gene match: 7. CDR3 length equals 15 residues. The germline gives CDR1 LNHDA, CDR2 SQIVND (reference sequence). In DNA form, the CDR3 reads TGTGCCAGTAGGGGAGGGATCGGAAACCAAGAGACCCAGTACTTC. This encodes CASRGGIGNQETQYF.

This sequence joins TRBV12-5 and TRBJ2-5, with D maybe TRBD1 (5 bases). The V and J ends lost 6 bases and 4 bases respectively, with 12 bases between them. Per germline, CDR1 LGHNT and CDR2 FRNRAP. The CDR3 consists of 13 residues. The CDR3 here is CASGKRGSETQYF. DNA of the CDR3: TGTGCTAGTGGAAAAAGGGGATCAGAGACCCAGTACTTC.

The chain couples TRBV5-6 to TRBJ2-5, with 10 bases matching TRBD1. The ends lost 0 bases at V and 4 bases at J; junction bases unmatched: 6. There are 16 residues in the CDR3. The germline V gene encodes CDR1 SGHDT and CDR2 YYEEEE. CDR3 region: CASSLVLDRGGETQYF. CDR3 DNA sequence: TGTGCCAGCAGCTTGGTCTTGGACAGGGGGGGAGAGACCCAGTACTTC.

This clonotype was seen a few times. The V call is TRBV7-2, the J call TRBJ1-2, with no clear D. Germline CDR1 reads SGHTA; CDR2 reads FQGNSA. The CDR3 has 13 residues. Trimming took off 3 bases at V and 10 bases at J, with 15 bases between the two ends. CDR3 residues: CASSFPSVPDYTF. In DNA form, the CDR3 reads TGTGCCAGCAGCTTCCCATCTGTTCCGGACTACACCTTC.